A single sample gave rise to the 5 T cell receptor beta chains below, sequenced in a study of shared clonotypes between healthy human individuals. Some clones are missing from TCRdb's copy, which holds only in-frame ones; the method was immunoSEQ multiplex PCR. The sample yields about 1.1 million clones, about 84% seen once. The sequencing input was memory CD4+ T cells from PBMCs. Stated subset: CD45RA-negative fraction. These receptors originate from a man in his late teens or twenties in good health. Some clones in this sample may be carry-over from other donors' samples.

This sequence joins TRBV19 and TRBJ2-1; 8 nucleotides align to TRBD2. The V and J ends lost 3 bases and 9 bases, in that order; junction bases with no gene match: 7. The CDR3 runs 14 residues. Germline V gives CDR1 LNHDA, CDR2 SQIVND (reference sequence). DNA for the CDR3: TGTGCCAGTAGTATTATACGGGAGGGCCCTGAGCAGTTCTTC. It translates to CASSIIREGPEQFF.

The rearrangement joins TRBV4-2 to TRBJ2-7; 11 bases are a match to TRBD2. Germline V gives CDR1 LGHNA, CDR2 YNFKEQ. This CDR3 is built from 15 residues. The trim removed 1 base at V and 3 bases at J, leaving 2 bases unmatched. As DNA, the CDR3 is TGTGCCAGCAGCCAAGGGACTAGCGGGTTCTACGAGCAGTACTTC. Translating it yields CASSQGTSGFYEQYF.

The genes are TRBV12-1 and TRBJ2-1; the table's D call, TRBD2, has no DNA check behind it. TRBV12-1 is deemed a pseudogene. The CDR3 has 15 residues. CDR3 region: CASSHRLVSYNEQFF. As DNA, the CDR3 is TGTGCCAGCAGTCACCGACTGGTCTCCTACAATGAGCAGTTCTTC.

The gene calls are TRBV5-4 and TRBJ2-3, with 8 bases fitting TRBD2. CDR1 and CDR2 from the germline V gene are SGHNT and YYREEE (reference sequence). This CDR3 spans 16 amino acids. The V gene end was trimmed by 4 bases and the J gene end by 4 bases; junction bases not matched to a gene: 11. CDR3 sequence (DNA): TGTGCCAGCAGCGGGGGTGGAGCGGGAGTGGCAGATACGCAGTATTTT. It encodes CASSGGGAGVADTQYF. The whole variable domain, remainder taken from reference TRBV5-4 and TRBJ2-3, is ETGVTQSPTHLIKTRGQQVTLRCSSQSGHNTVSWYQQALGQGPQFIFQYYREEENGRGNFPPRFSGLQFPNYSSELNVNALELDDSALYLCASSGGGAGVADTQYFGPGTRLTVL.

This chain uses TRBV19 with TRBJ1-2; D unresolved. The CDR3 is made up of 16 amino acids. Trimming removed 6 bases from V and 0 bases from J, with 17 bases in between. CDR1 is LNHDA, CDR2 SQIVND, per germline (reference sequence). CDR3 sequence: CASRPAHRLTNYGYTF. The CDR3 nucleotides are TGTGCCAGTAGACCAGCCCACAGACTAACTAACTATGGCTACACCTTC. The full variable domain, rest sourced from reference TRBV19 and TRBJ1-2, is DGGITQSPKYLFRKEGQNVTLSCEQNLNHDAMYWYRQDPGQGLRLIYYSQIVNDFQKGDIAEGYSVSREKKESFPLTVTSAQKNPTAFYLCASRPAHRLTNYGYTFGSGTRLTVV.